The next 9 T cell receptor beta chains were all read from a single sample in a study of cytomegalovirus exposure and HLA in healthy donors. PCR was performed using 60 Vbeta and 13 Jbeta primers. Profiling relied on immunoSEQ multiplex PCR, and the TCRdb table lists in-frame clones only, not all of them. Among approximately 100,000 clones listed, 70% to 80% were seen once. The sample consisted of PBMCs. These receptors all stem from a female donor in good health and CMV-seropositive.

This clone was seen a few times. The rearrangement joins TRBV11-2 to TRBJ2-3, with TRBD2 identical over 11 bases. The CDR3 has 19 residues. The junction had 10 bases not matched to a gene; V was cut back by 1 base and J by 1 base. Looked up from germline, CDR1 is SGHAT and CDR2 is FQNNGV. The CDR3 spells CASSLVLRPLAGGTDTQYF. The CDR3 DNA reads as TGTGCCAGCAGCTTAGTCCTTCGACCACTAGCGGGGGGCACAGATACGCAGTATTTT. The entire variable domain, with the rest obtained from reference TRBV11-2 and TRBJ2-3, is as follows: EAGVAQSPRYKIIEKRQSVAFWCNPISGHATLYWYQQILGQGPKLLIQFQNNGVVDDSQLPKDRFSAERLKGVDSTLKIQPAKLEDSAVYLCASSLVLRPLAGGTDTQYFGPGTRLTVL.

V is TRBV18 and J is TRBJ2-1; 7 nucleotides match TRBD2. V shed 5 bases and J 5 bases; nucleotides not matched to a gene: 9. The length of the CDR3 is 15 residues. The V gene's germline CDR1 is KGHSH and CDR2 LQKENI. For the CDR3, the DNA is TGTGCCAGCTCAGAGGGGCTAGCGGTAAACAATGAGCAGTTCTTC. As protein: CASSEGLAVNNEQFF.

This clone was recorded only once. The V and J genes are TRBV7-2 and TRBJ1-5, with TRBD1 matching 9 bases. Germline CDR1 reads SGHTA; CDR2 reads FQGNSA. This CDR3 comprises 15 residues. J gave up 1 base and V 5 bases, and 3 bases lay outside the gene matches. CDR3 sequence: CASSIQGASNQPQHF. Here the CDR3 DNA reads TGTGCCAGCAGCATACAGGGGGCGAGCAATCAGCCCCAGCATTTT.

The rearrangement joins TRBV13 to TRBJ1-1; D is uncertain. V was clipped by 2 bases and J by 11 bases, with 18 bases between them. The CDR3 runs 14 residues. Germline CDR1 reads PRHDT; CDR2 reads FYEKMQ (reference sequence). DNA of the CDR3: TGTGCCAGCAGCTTATATGGCTTCCAACCTCTGGCTTTCTTT. Protein sequence: CASSLYGFQPLAFF.

Only one count was recorded for this clone. The rearrangement links TRBV18 to TRBJ1-6, with 7 positions matching TRBD1. Germline V CDR1 and CDR2: KGHSH, LQKENI. The V segment lost 5 bases and the J segment 7 bases; nucleotides outside the gene matches: 5. The CDR3 is 14 amino acids. Written as DNA, the CDR3 is TGTGCCAGCTCATCGACAGGGATCAATTCACCCCTCCACTTT. This encodes CASSSTGINSPLHF.

V and J are TRBV2 and TRBJ2-3; maybe TRBD2 (6 bases). V lost 10 bases and J 5 bases, leaving 16 bases between the germline ends. This CDR3 comprises 13 residues. Per the germline V gene, CDR1 is SNHLY and CDR2 is FYNNEI. In DNA form, the CDR3 reads TGTGCCAAAGCAAGTAGGGGAGGAGATACGCAGTATTTT. Translated: CAKASRGGDTQYF.

The chain combines TRBV4-1 with TRBJ1-1; TRBD1 aligns across 7 bases. This CDR3 spans 15 amino acids. In germline, CDR1 is MGHRA, CDR2 YSYEKL. The junction had 10 bases not matched to a gene; V was cut back by 4 bases and J by 5 bases. Here the CDR3 reads CASSLNDRAGTEAFF. The CDR3 nucleotides are TGCGCCAGCAGCCTCAACGACAGGGCAGGGACTGAAGCTTTCTTT.

The genes are TRBV6-1 and TRBJ2-3, with TRBD1 identical over 8 bases. The V and J ends lost 6 bases and 2 bases, in that order; junction bases with no gene match: 7. Germline CDR1 MNHNS, CDR2 SASEGT. The CDR3 covers 15 residues. CDR3 DNA sequence: TGTGCCAGCAGCCTAGACAGGGGTCCCACAGATACGCAGTATTTT. Amino acids: CASSLDRGPTDTQYF.

The table lists this clone with a few counts. V and J are TRBV18 and TRBJ2-1, with D unclear. Trimming shortened V by 3 bases and J by 1 base, and 16 bases separated the two germline ends. In germline, CDR1 is KGHSH, CDR2 LQKENI. The CDR3 consists of 17 residues. The CDR3 DNA sequence: TGTGCCAGCTCACCTCTCCCCCCGCAGAGGTCCTACAATGAGCAGTTCTTC. This gives the protein CASSPLPPQRSYNEQFF.